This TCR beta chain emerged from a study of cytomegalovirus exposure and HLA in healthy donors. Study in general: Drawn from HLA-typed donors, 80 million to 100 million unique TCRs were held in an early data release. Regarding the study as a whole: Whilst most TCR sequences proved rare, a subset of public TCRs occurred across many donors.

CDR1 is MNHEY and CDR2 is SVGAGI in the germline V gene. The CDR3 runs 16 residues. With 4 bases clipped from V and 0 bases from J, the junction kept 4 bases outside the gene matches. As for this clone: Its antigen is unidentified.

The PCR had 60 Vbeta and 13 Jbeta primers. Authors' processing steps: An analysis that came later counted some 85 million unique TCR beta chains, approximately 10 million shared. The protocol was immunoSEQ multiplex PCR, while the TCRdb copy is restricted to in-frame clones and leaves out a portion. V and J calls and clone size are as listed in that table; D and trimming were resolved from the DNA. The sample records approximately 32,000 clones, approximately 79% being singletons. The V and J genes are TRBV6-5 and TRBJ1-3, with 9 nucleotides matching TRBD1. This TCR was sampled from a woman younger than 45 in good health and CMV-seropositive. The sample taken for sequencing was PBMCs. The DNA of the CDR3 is TGTGCCAGCAGTTCATTGACAGGGGGCTCTGGAAACACCATATATTTT. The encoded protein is CASSSLTGGSGNTIYF.